The 32 T cell receptor beta chains below were found in one sample sequenced in a study of control samples from healthy donors and cancer patients. Sequencing used immunoSEQ multiplex PCR; TCRdb keeps in-frame clones, though not all of them. The table has about 100,000 clones, about 91% seen once. The sequencing sample was made of blood. Receptors were obtained from a woman between 18 and 29 years old in good health.

The DNA for the CDR3 is TGTGCCACCACAGAGACTACCCGGGGCACAGATACGCAGTATTTT. It encodes CATTETTRGTDTQYF. The J gene is TRBJ2-3, the V gene TRBV24-1, with a possible D match to TRBD2 (5 bases). This CDR3 region has 15 residues. Germline loops: CDR1 KGHDR, CDR2 SFDVKD. V was clipped by 8 bases and J by 1 base, with 15 bases between them.

The chain uses TRBV30 and TRBJ2-1; 8 nucleotides align to TRBD2. The CDR3 spans 16 residues. V lost 0 bases to trimming and J lost 3 bases; unmatched junction nucleotides: 7. Germline loops: CDR1 GTSNPN, CDR2 SVGIG (reference sequence). DNA of the CDR3: TGTGCCTGGAGTGTATCGGCACTAGCGGACTACAATGAGCAGTTCTTC. Amino acid sequence: CAWSVSALADYNEQFF.

The chain combines TRBV5-6 with TRBJ2-5; possibly TRBD2 for D (6 bases). In germline, CDR1 is SGHDT, CDR2 YYEEEE. V dropped 4 bases and J dropped 2 bases, with 18 bases sitting between them. The CDR3 extends over 16 amino acids. DNA for the CDR3: TGTGCCAGCAGCGGGGGGTTAGGGTTGTTTCAAGAGACCCAGTACTTC. Its protein product is CASSGGLGLFQETQYF.

The chain couples TRBV27 to TRBJ2-1, with 8 bases identical to TRBD2. The germline CDR1 and CDR2 sequences are MNHEY and SMNVEV (reference sequence). J lost 8 bases, V lost 6 bases, and 6 bases had no gene match. The CDR3 has 13 residues. The CDR3 bases are TGTGCCAGCAGGACGATAGCGGGACATGAGCAGTTCTTC. As protein: CASRTIAGHEQFF.

Here the CDR3 DNA reads TGTGCCAGCCAAAGGTCCGGGACTAGTTTCCACGAGCAGTACTTC. Its protein is CASQRSGTSFHEQYF. V usage is TRBV7-9 and J usage is TRBJ2-7; TRBD2 aligns across 8 bases. With 8 bases clipped from V and 5 bases from J, the junction kept 14 bases outside the gene matches. From germline, CDR1 is SEHNR and CDR2 FQNEAQ (reference sequence). This CDR3 contains 15 residues.

The chain links TRBV7-9 to TRBJ2-1; D tentatively reads TRBD1 or TRBD2 (5 bases each). In germline, CDR1 is SEHNR, CDR2 FQNEAQ (reference sequence). This CDR3 spans 14 amino acids. The V and J ends lost 3 bases and 1 base respectively, with 7 bases between them. CDR3 protein: CASSLGPSYNEQFF. The CDR3 nucleotides read TGTGCCAGCAGCTTGGGACCGTCCTACAATGAGCAGTTCTTC.

The rearrangement links TRBV30 to TRBJ2-5; 7 bases line up with TRBD1. The V gene end was trimmed by 8 bases and the J gene end by 3 bases; junction bases not matched to a gene: 9. This CDR3 spans 13 amino acids. Germline lookup yields CDR1 GTSNPN and CDR2 SVGIG (reference sequence). Here the CDR3 DNA reads TGTGCCCAAGACCGGGACAGAAAAGAGACCCAGTACTTC. Translated, it gives CAQDRDRKETQYF.

The rearrangement links TRBV25-1 to TRBJ1-1; D is unresolved. CDR1 MGHDK and CDR2 SYGVNS come from the germline V gene. V was clipped by 2 bases and J by 2 bases, with 6 bases between them. The CDR3 length is 13 residues. The CDR3 DNA is TGTGCCAGCAGTGAAAAGTTTAACACTGAAGCTTTCTTT. Translated: CASSEKFNTEAFF.

DNA of the CDR3: TGTGCCAGCAGCTTATTTAGCGGGAGGGGCAATGAGCAGTTCTTC. Encoded protein: CASSLFSGRGNEQFF. The J gene is TRBJ2-1, the V gene TRBV7-9; 11 bases are a match to TRBD2. CDR1 and CDR2 (germline): SEHNR, FQNEAQ (reference sequence). V lost 2 bases and J lost 6; bases outside the gene matches: 3. The CDR3 has 15 residues.

This chain joins TRBV10-3 and TRBJ2-1; D possibly corresponds to TRBD2 (7 bases). The germline gives CDR1 ENHRY, CDR2 SYGVKD. This CDR3 is built from 14 residues. V was shortened by 7 bases and J by 5 bases, with 15 bases between the two germline ends. The CDR3 here is CAIKFGEGDNEQFF. In nucleotides, the CDR3 is TGTGCCATCAAATTCGGGGAGGGGGACAATGAGCAGTTCTTC.

The chain is built from TRBV6-1 and TRBJ1-2, with 9 nucleotides matching TRBD1. Germline V gene sequence: CDR1 MNHNS, CDR2 SASEGT. The length of the CDR3 is 16 residues. V shed 2 bases, J shed 6 bases, and the junction held 10 bases outside the gene matches. The CDR3 bases are TGTGCCAGCAGTGAACTCAAAGGGACAGGGACTGATGGCTACACCTTC. It codes for CASSELKGTGTDGYTF.

The V gene is TRBV6-5, the J gene TRBJ1-2, with a possible D match to TRBD1 (5 bases). Trimming shortened V by 6 bases and J by 4 bases, and 12 bases separated the two germline ends. Germline values: CDR1 MNHEY, CDR2 SVGAGI. The CDR3 consists of 13 residues. CDR3 coding DNA: TGTGCCAGCAGGCCTCCAGGGTCCTATGGCTACACCTTC. It specifies CASRPPGSYGYTF.

This chain uses TRBV19 with TRBJ2-1, with 7 bases fitting TRBD1. Germline loops: CDR1 LNHDA, CDR2 SQIVND (reference sequence). V shed 7 bases, J shed 3 bases, and the junction held 3 bases outside the gene matches. There are 13 residues in the CDR3. CDR3 sequence (DNA): TGTGCCAGTACCCCAGGGGGCTACAATGAGCAGTTCTTC. It specifies CASTPGGYNEQFF.

The chain is built from TRBV19 and TRBJ2-1, with D unclear. This CDR3 region has 14 residues. The germline gives CDR1 LNHDA, CDR2 SQIVND (reference sequence). V shed 3 bases and J shed 5 bases, with 11 bases lying between them. The CDR3 spells CASSMGALNNEQFF. The CDR3 nucleotides read TGTGCCAGTAGTATGGGCGCGCTAAACAATGAGCAGTTCTTC. Variable domain in full (rest from reference TRBV19 and TRBJ2-1): DGGITQSPKYLFRKEGQNVTLSCEQNLNHDAMYWYRQDPGQGLRLIYYSQIVNDFQKGDIAEGYSVSREKKESFPLTVTSAQKNPTAFYLCASSMGALNNEQFFGPGTRLTVL.

The chain carries TRBV7-2 and TRBJ2-3, with D perhaps TRBD1 or TRBD2 (5 bases each). Germline-derived CDR1 and CDR2 are SGHTA and FQGNSA. Trimming stripped 2 bases from V and 0 bases from J, with 9 bases between. This CDR3 region has 15 residues. CDR3 DNA: TGTGCCAGCAGCTTATACGGGGCTAGCACAGATACGCAGTATTTT. It specifies CASSLYGASTDTQYF.

V gene TRBV5-1 combines with J gene TRBJ2-6; a possible D gene is TRBD2 (5 bases). V gave up 0 bases and J gave up 4 bases, with 8 bases separating them. Germline CDR1 reads SGHRS; CDR2 reads YFSETQ. CDR3 length: 15 amino acids. The CDR3 nucleotides read TGCGCCAGCAGCTTGGGGACTCTAGGGGCCAACGTCCTGACTTTC. Translation: CASSLGTLGANVLTF.

This chain connects TRBV7-8 to TRBJ2-3; D uncertain. V was pared by 1 base and J by 0 bases, with 11 bases between. CDR3 length equals 16 residues. Germline lookup yields CDR1 SGHVS and CDR2 FQNEAQ. The CDR3 coding sequence is TGTGCCAGCAGCTTAGGTGGGGTGTCCAGCACAGATACGCAGTATTTT. Protein: CASSLGGVSSTDTQYF.

The chain uses TRBV4-3 and TRBJ2-2; 9 bases agree with TRBD2. Trimming at V came to 1 base and at J to 3 bases, leaving 6 bases not matched to a gene. CDR3 length equals 17 residues. The germline gives CDR1 LGHNA, CDR2 YSLEER. The CDR3 sequence is CASSQAPSGTYTGELFF. The CDR3 DNA follows: TGCGCCAGCAGCCAAGCACCTAGCGGGACCTACACCGGGGAGCTGTTTTTT.

This sequence joins TRBV6-5 and TRBJ2-6; D unresolved. V lost 5 bases and J lost 2, with 7 bases in between. The germline CDR1 and CDR2 sequences are MNHEY and SVGAGI. The CDR3 totals 14 residues. In DNA, the CDR3 is TGTGCCAGCAGTACCAACGCTGGGGCCAACGTCCTGACTTTC. Its translation: CASSTNAGANVLTF.

The J gene is TRBJ2-1, the V gene TRBV29-1; D not certain. V was trimmed by 4 bases and J by 2 bases, leaving 6 bases between them. Germline CDR1 is SQVTM and CDR2 is ANQGSEA. The CDR3 runs to 12 residues. CDR3 in amino acids: CSVGATYNEQFF. Here the CDR3 DNA reads TGCAGCGTTGGGGCTACCTACAATGAGCAGTTCTTC.

The chain combines TRBV19 with TRBJ2-3, with D possibly being TRBD2 (6 bases). This CDR3 is 16 amino acids long. Germline CDR1 and CDR2: LNHDA and SQIVND (reference sequence). The V end was cut by 0 bases, the J end by 3 bases, with 13 bases between. The CDR3 protein is CASSIEAGIRTDTQYF. The CDR3 DNA reads as TGTGCCAGTAGTATAGAAGCGGGTATAAGGACAGATACGCAGTATTTT.

The rearrangement links TRBV6-2 or TRBV6-3 to TRBJ1-5; TRBD1 matches at 7 bases. The V segment lost 2 bases and the J segment 7 bases; nucleotides outside the gene matches: 8. The CDR3 length is 15 residues. The V gene's germline CDR1 is MNHEY and CDR2 SVGEGT. CDR3 in DNA: TGTGCCAGCAGTTACGAAGGGGGCGTGGGCCAGCCCCAGCATTTT. This codes for CASSYEGGVGQPQHF.

The chain uses TRBV24-1 and TRBJ2-5; 7 nucleotides align to TRBD1. This CDR3 region has 15 residues. Germline V gene lookup returns CDR1 KGHDR and CDR2 SFDVKD. The V gene end was trimmed by 4 bases and the J gene end by 3 bases; junction bases not matched to a gene: 7. The CDR3 nucleotides are TGTGCCACCAGTGAGCCGGGACAGCTCGAAGAGACCCAGTACTTC. It yields the protein CATSEPGQLEETQYF.

The genes are TRBV24-1 and TRBJ1-2; D is unresolved. The CDR3 runs 11 residues. V lost 4 bases and J 8 bases, leaving 7 bases between the germline ends. The V gene's germline CDR1 is KGHDR and CDR2 SFDVKD. The CDR3 spells CATSDYFGYTF. CDR3 bases: TGTGCCACCAGTGACTACTTCGGCTACACCTTC.

V is TRBV10-1 and J is TRBJ1-6, with 11 bases fitting TRBD1. V was pared by 4 bases and J by 3 bases, with 2 bases of the junction left unmatched. CDR3 size: 16 residues. CDR1 and CDR2 from the germline V gene are WNHNN and SYGVQD (reference sequence). In DNA form, the CDR3 reads TGCGCCAGCAGTGGGACAGGGGGCAACTATAATTCACCCCTCCACTTT. Protein: CASSGTGGNYNSPLHF.

The chain is built from TRBV13 and TRBJ2-5, with 7 bases lining up with TRBD2. V dropped 3 bases and J dropped 2; count of bases not matched to a gene: 6. Germline loops: CDR1 PRHDT, CDR2 FYEKMQ (reference sequence). The CDR3 runs to 15 residues. CDR3 nucleotides: TGTGCCAGCAGCTTCAAGGGCGGGGGACAAGAGACCCAGTACTTC. It yields the protein CASSFKGGGQETQYF.

V and J are TRBV4-1 and TRBJ1-1; D not resolved. Germline V gene lookup returns CDR1 MGHRA and CDR2 YSYEKL. V gave up 0 bases and J gave up 7 bases, with 9 bases separating them. The CDR3 spans 13 residues. The CDR3 spells CASSQDRQREAFF. CDR3 coding DNA: TGCGCCAGCAGCCAAGACCGGCAGCGTGAAGCTTTCTTT.

The chain employs TRBV6-2 or TRBV6-3 and TRBJ1-1, with D hard to call. V lost 6 bases and J 1 base, leaving 12 bases between the germline ends. In germline, CDR1 is MNHEY, CDR2 SVGEGT. CDR3 length: 14 residues. The DNA of the CDR3 is TGTGCCAGCAGCCTCAGTAGCGGGAACACTGAAGCTTTCTTT. It codes for CASSLSSGNTEAFF.

The rearrangement links TRBV5-1 to TRBJ1-1; possibly TRBD1 for D (6 bases). This CDR3 spans 14 amino acids. The V gene lost 2 bases and the J gene lost 0 bases, with 8 bases spanning the gap. Germline V gene data show CDR1 as SGHRS and CDR2 as YFSETQ. The CDR3 DNA reads as TGCGCCAGCAGCTTCGGACAGTTGAACACTGAAGCTTTCTTT. Translating gives CASSFGQLNTEAFF. Full variable domain (missing parts from reference TRBV5-1 and TRBJ1-1): KAGVTQTPRYLIKTRGQQVTLSCSPISGHRSVSWYQQTPGQGLQFLFEYFSETQRNKGNFPGRFSGRQFSNSRSEMNVSTLELGDSALYLCASSFGQLNTEAFFGQGTRLTVV.

J is TRBJ1-2 and V is TRBV19, with 7 bases that match TRBD1. The CDR3 spans 17 residues. Per the germline V gene, CDR1 is LNHDA and CDR2 is SQIVND (reference sequence). V lost 5 bases and J lost 4; bases outside the gene matches: 16. The DNA for the CDR3 is TGTGCCAGTAGTCCCTCGGGACAGACCTTTCGCGGCTATGGCTACACCTTC. As protein: CASSPSGQTFRGYGYTF. Based on the CDR3 plus reference TRBV19 and TRBJ1-2, the full variable domain is DGGITQSPKYLFRKEGQNVTLSCEQNLNHDAMYWYRQDPGQGLRLIYYSQIVNDFQKGDIAEGYSVSREKKESFPLTVTSAQKNPTAFYLCASSPSGQTFRGYGYTFGSGTRLTVV.

The V gene is TRBV27, the J gene TRBJ1-6, with D uncertain. Germline V gene data show CDR1 as MNHEY and CDR2 as SMNVEV (reference sequence). Trimming shortened V by 8 bases and J by 4 bases, and 12 bases separated the two germline ends. CDR3 length: 14 residues. The CDR3 nucleotides read TGTGCCAGCGGGTTCCCCTCTTATAATTCACCCCTCCACTTT. It is translated as CASGFPSYNSPLHF.

This chain uses TRBV29-1 with TRBJ2-7; D might be TRBD2 (6 bases). CDR1 is SQVTM, CDR2 ANQGSEA, per germline. V was pared by 4 bases and J by 0 bases, with 13 bases between. This CDR3 comprises 14 residues. This CDR3 reads CSVGKRALSYEQYF. The DNA of the CDR3 is TGCAGCGTTGGAAAGCGGGCCCTCTCCTACGAGCAGTACTTC.